The 23 T cell receptor beta chains given below trace back to one sample, sequenced in a study of cytomegalovirus exposure and HLA in healthy donors. Vbeta (60) and Jbeta (13) primers were used in the PCR. Clones were read by immunoSEQ multiplex PCR, and TCRdb kept only the in-frame ones, dropping some. The repertoire holds some 65,000 clones, less than 70% seen once, with over 9.5% in the top ten. Specimen: PBMCs. Source of these receptors: a woman in her twenties or thirties in good health and CMV-seronegative.

The chain combines TRBV6-1 with TRBJ1-3; D ambiguous. This CDR3 region has 15 residues. Trimming cost V 6 bases and J 0 bases, with 12 bases left between them. Per the germline V gene, CDR1 is MNHNS and CDR2 is SASEGT. CDR3 sequence reads: CASRVDGGSGNTIYF. CDR3 DNA: TGTGCCAGCAGGGTAGACGGCGGCTCTGGAAACACCATATATTTT.

The V and J genes are TRBV30 and TRBJ2-3, with 7 positions matching TRBD2. Germline V gene lookup returns CDR1 GTSNPN and CDR2 SVGIG (reference sequence). The CDR3 covers 17 residues. With V trimmed by 5 bases and J by 2 bases, 16 bases remained unmatched. Here the CDR3 reads CAWDLRRISGYTDTQYF. The CDR3 coding sequence is TGTGCCTGGGACTTACGACGCATTAGCGGGTACACAGATACGCAGTATTTT.

The chain has TRBV27 and TRBJ2-1; D is ambiguous. V was cut by 0 bases and J by 0 bases, with 9 bases left in between. CDR3 length: 16 residues. Germline V gene data show CDR1 as MNHEY and CDR2 as SMNVEV (reference sequence). For the CDR3, the DNA is TGTGCCAGCAGTTTATCGCGCGGTAGCTCCTACAATGAGCAGTTCTTC. Translation: CASSLSRGSSYNEQFF.

The chain links TRBV4-1 to TRBJ1-1; no definite D call. The ends were cut back, 0 bases at V and 1 base at J, with 15 bases in the middle. The CDR3 totals 17 residues. Germline CDR1 and CDR2: MGHRA and YSYEKL. CDR3 DNA sequence: TGCGCCAGCAGCCAAGAACTAGGGAGGGCCAGGAACACTGAAGCTTTCTTT. Translated: CASSQELGRARNTEAFF.

This clone was observed a single time. V and J are TRBV6-1 and TRBJ2-7, with D uncertain. V lost 2 bases to trimming and J lost 2 bases, with 7 bases between them. This CDR3 has 13 amino acids. The V gene's germline CDR1 is MNHNS and CDR2 SASEGT. DNA of the CDR3: TGTGCCAGCAGTGAACGGTCCCCCTACGAGCAGTACTTC. Translated, it gives CASSERSPYEQYF.

The chain has TRBV5-1 and TRBJ2-5; TRBD2 matches at 8 bases. The germline V gene has CDR1 SGHRS and CDR2 YFSETQ. V trimming: 3 bases; J trimming: 3 bases; junction bases outside the gene matches: 10. The CDR3 spans 16 residues. CDR3 nucleotides: TGCGCCAGCAGCTCCGGGACTAGTGGTGGGGAAGAGACCCAGTACTTC. Its protein product is CASSSGTSGGEETQYF.

The CDR3 nucleotides read TGCGCCAGCAGCTTCCTGGGCGGGGGGAATGAAAAACTGTTTTTT. Translation: CASSFLGGGNEKLFF. This rearrangement joins TRBV5-1 to TRBJ1-4; TRBD1 is a possible D gene (5 bases). The length of the CDR3 is 15 residues. CDR1 SGHRS and CDR2 YFSETQ come from the germline V gene. Trimming removed 2 bases at V and 5 bases at J, with 13 bases between.

The J gene is TRBJ1-6, the V gene TRBV2; a weak D match, TRBD1 (5 bases). Trimming took 5 bases from V and 8 from J, leaving 16 bases between them. Germline lookup yields CDR1 SNHLY and CDR2 FYNNEI. The CDR3 contains 15 residues. Here the CDR3 DNA reads TGTGCCAGCAGTACAGGACCTACTAATTATTCACCCCTCCACTTT. This encodes CASSTGPTNYSPLHF.

V gene TRBV2 combines with J gene TRBJ2-3; the D gene is possibly TRBD1 (5 bases). V lost 6 bases to trimming and J lost 3 bases, with 16 bases between them. CDR3 size: 15 residues. CDR1 and CDR2 (germline): SNHLY, FYNNEI. As DNA, the CDR3 is TGTGCCAGCAGCAACCAGGGTGTTGGAACAGATACGCAGTATTTT. This sequence encodes CASSNQGVGTDTQYF.

Details on this clone: The junction departs from the called germline gene at one end, perhaps through a read error. Other DNA sequences of this sample code for an identical CDR3. This chain links TRBV9 with TRBJ1-2, with D perhaps TRBD1 (5 bases). Germline CDR1 and CDR2: SGDLS and YYNGEE. The CDR3 has 16 residues. The DNA of the CDR3 is TGCGCCAGCAGTCCTGAGTGGGGCCACGCTAACTATGGCTACACCTTC. As protein: CASSPEWGHANYGYTF.

The chain carries TRBV30 and TRBJ2-3; a weak D match, TRBD1 (6 bases). V was pared by 0 bases and J by 4 bases, with 20 bases between. Germline assignment: CDR1 GTSNPN and CDR2 SVGIG (reference sequence). The length of the CDR3 is 17 residues. CDR3 residues: CAWSVGSGDIYADTQYF. The CDR3, as DNA: TGTGCCTGGAGTGTCGGGTCAGGGGACATATATGCAGATACGCAGTATTTT.

V gene TRBV7-9 combines with J gene TRBJ1-1; D uncertain. V lost 2 bases, J lost 1 base, and 11 bases lay in between. Germline V gene sequence: CDR1 SEHNR, CDR2 FQNEAQ (reference sequence). The length of the CDR3 is 15 residues. The CDR3 is CASSLMGGRNTEAFF. The CDR3 DNA reads TGTGCCAGCAGCTTAATGGGAGGGAGGAACACTGAAGCTTTCTTT.

The chain joins TRBV6-5 to TRBJ1-1; unclear D gene. This CDR3 contains 15 residues. Germline loops: CDR1 MNHEY, CDR2 SVGAGI. V was trimmed by 6 bases and J by 5 bases, leaving 19 bases between them. The CDR3 region is CASRISLVEGTEAFF. As DNA, the CDR3 is TGTGCCAGCAGAATCTCTTTGGTGGAGGGAACTGAAGCTTTCTTT.

The CDR3 sequence is CASSQERTEQETQYF. The CDR3 region has the DNA TGTGCCAGCAGCCAAGAGCGGACAGAACAAGAGACCCAGTACTTC. The V and J genes are TRBV4-2 and TRBJ2-5, with a possible D match to TRBD1 (6 bases). This CDR3 comprises 15 residues. Germline V gene data show CDR1 as LGHNA and CDR2 as YNFKEQ. V shed 0 bases and J shed 2 bases, with 10 bases lying between them.

The J gene is TRBJ2-3, the V gene TRBV5-1; 10 nucleotides match TRBD2. The CDR3 runs 16 residues. V lost 4 bases and J lost 5; bases outside the gene matches: 10. The germline V gene has CDR1 SGHRS and CDR2 YFSETQ. CDR3 protein: CASSPGSAGGQDTQYF. The CDR3 DNA sequence: TGCGCCAGCAGCCCTGGATCAGCGGGGGGGCAAGATACGCAGTATTTT.

The rearrangement links TRBV28 to TRBJ1-5; D ambiguous. The CDR3 totals 13 residues. V lost 7 bases, J lost 2 bases, and 9 bases lay in between. Germline CDR1 MDHEN, CDR2 SYDVKM. As DNA, the CDR3 is TGTGCCAGCATAGAAGGAGGCAATCAGCCCCAGCATTTT. Its translation is CASIEGGNQPQHF.

Worth noting for this clone: The identical CDR3 is also encoded by other nucleotide sequences in the sample. The chain uses TRBV7-9 and TRBJ1-5; D ambiguous. The ends were cut back, 1 base at V and 0 bases at J, with 7 bases in the middle. The CDR3 has 15 residues. CDR1 SEHNR and CDR2 FQNEAQ come from the germline V gene (reference sequence). The CDR3 here is CASSLGGYSNQPQHF. As DNA, the CDR3 is TGTGCCAGCAGCTTAGGAGGATATAGCAATCAGCCCCAGCATTTT. Full variable domain (rest looked up from reference TRBV7-9 and TRBJ1-5): DTGVSQNPRHKITKRGQNVTFRCDPISEHNRLYWYRQTLGQGPEFLTYFQNEAQLEKSRLLSDRFSAERPKGSFSTLEIQRTEQGDSAMYLCASSLGGYSNQPQHFGDGTRLSIL.

The genes are TRBV6-1 and TRBJ2-7; D possibly corresponds to TRBD1 (6 bases). Germline V lookup: CDR1 MNHNS, CDR2 SASEGT. CDR3 length: 12 residues. Trimming removed 4 bases from V and 9 bases from J, with 13 bases in between. The CDR3 here is CASSAGVRGQYF. The CDR3 DNA follows: TGTGCCAGCAGTGCAGGGGTCCGCGGGCAGTACTTC.

The chain joins TRBV5-1 to TRBJ2-3; TRBD1 might be the D (5 bases). CDR3 size: 17 residues. The germline V and J ends were trimmed by 1 base and 0 bases, with 15 bases remaining between them. Germline V CDR1 and CDR2: SGHRS, YFSETQ. The chain's CDR3 is CASSLSDPGWSTDTQYF. The CDR3 DNA follows: TGCGCCAGCAGCTTGTCGGATCCAGGGTGGAGCACAGATACGCAGTATTTT.

This clone appeared a single time. The gene calls are TRBV19 and TRBJ2-1, with TRBD2 matching 10 bases. V lost 3 bases and J lost 4; bases outside the gene matches: 3. The CDR3 contains 15 residues. Germline V gene lookup returns CDR1 LNHDA and CDR2 SQIVND (reference sequence). The CDR3 sequence: CASSISGGMYNEQFF. In DNA form, the CDR3 reads TGTGCCAGTAGTATTAGCGGGGGGATGTACAATGAGCAGTTCTTC.

The chain has TRBV5-1 and TRBJ1-5; no firm D call. Germline values: CDR1 SGHRS, CDR2 YFSETQ. The CDR3 consists of 17 residues. V gave up 0 bases and J gave up 3 bases, with 16 bases separating them. The CDR3 loop reads CASSLGGGDPLNQPQHF. CDR3 DNA: TGCGCCAGCAGCTTGGGGGGAGGCGACCCCCTCAATCAGCCCCAGCATTTT. The full variable domain, completed using reference TRBV5-1 and TRBJ1-5, is KAGVTQTPRYLIKTRGQQVTLSCSPISGHRSVSWYQQTPGQGLQFLFEYFSETQRNKGNFPGRFSGRQFSNSRSEMNVSTLELGDSALYLCASSLGGGDPLNQPQHFGDGTRLSIL.

J is TRBJ2-7 and V is TRBV5-1; 8 positions agree with TRBD1. The CDR3 is 12 residues long. CDR1 is SGHRS, CDR2 YFSETQ, per germline. Losses at the gene ends were 4 bases for V and 6 bases for J; bases not matched to a gene: 3. The CDR3 DNA reads as TGCGCCAGCAGCGAGACAGGGGTCGAGCAGTACTTC. It yields the protein CASSETGVEQYF.

The rearrangement links TRBV15 to TRBJ1-3; TRBD1 might be the D (5 bases). The CDR3 has 15 amino acids. V was trimmed by 3 bases and J by 3 bases, leaving 12 bases between them. Germline V gene lookup returns CDR1 LNHNV and CDR2 YYDKDF (reference sequence). CDR3 loop: CATSREGKVGNTIYF. In nucleotides, the CDR3 is TGTGCCACCAGCAGGGAGGGGAAGGTTGGAAACACCATATATTTT.